This T cell receptor (beta chain) stems from a study of cytomegalovirus exposure and HLA in healthy donors. Points from the study as a whole: High sensitivity and specificity were reportedly achieved when the classifier diagnosed cytomegalovirus status. Among the CMV-associated chains, three were confirmed in vitro as specific for CMV antigens. In a later analysis, V- and J-gene trimming of beta chains associated with a DCLRE1C missense variant, replicated independently.

The germline V gene encodes CDR1 MNHNS and CDR2 SASEGT. V was pared by 4 bases and J by 0 bases, with 0 bases of the junction left unmatched. The CDR3 extends over 15 amino acids. PCR employed 60 Vbeta and 13 Jbeta primers. Only in-frame clones appear in the TCRdb table, and some are missing; sequencing was by immunoSEQ multiplex PCR. Of about 150,000 clones detected, 84% appear once; the ten largest clones hold roughly 5.2%. With regard to this clone: Its target is not known.

This TCR was sampled from a man between 18 and 35 years old in good health and CMV-seronegative. This rearrangement joins TRBV6-1 to TRBJ2-4; 10 nucleotides match TRBD2. Source material: PBMCs. CDR3 sequence reads: CASSGLAGAKNIQYF. The DNA for the CDR3 is TGTGCCAGCAGTGGACTAGCGGGAGCCAAAAACATTCAGTACTTC.